The 9 T cell receptor beta chains reported below all come from one sample, sequenced in a study of cytomegalovirus exposure and HLA in healthy donors. It was with 60 Vbeta and 13 Jbeta primers that the PCR ran. Profiling relied on immunoSEQ multiplex PCR, and the TCRdb table lists in-frame clones only, not all of them. Of roughly 180,000 clones in the sample, almost 85% were seen once. Sequencing used PBMCs. Every receptor here comes from a man in his thirties or forties in good health and CMV-seronegative.

This clone was detected a few times. The V call is TRBV5-4, the J call TRBJ1-1; D gene unclear. The CDR3 runs 12 residues. Germline CDR1 reads SGHNT; CDR2 reads YYREEE (reference sequence). Deletions cut 7 bases from V and 5 bases from J, with 12 bases between. In DNA form, the CDR3 reads TGTGCCAGCCACCAAAGTGAGACTGAAGCTTTCTTT. Its translation is CASHQSETEAFF.

J is TRBJ1-6 and V is TRBV7-6; D gene ambiguous. V lost 5 bases and J 0 bases, leaving 11 bases between the germline ends. The V gene's germline CDR1 is SGHVS and CDR2 FNYEAQ. This CDR3 spans 16 amino acids. DNA of the CDR3: TGTGCCAGCAGCCCATTGAGGATCTCCTATAATTCACCCCTCCACTTT. Translated, it gives CASSPLRISYNSPLHF.

Remarks on this clone: In the same sample, other DNA sequences code for this CDR3. This chain uses TRBV6-5 with TRBJ2-2; no definite D call. Trimming took 0 bases from V and 4 from J, leaving 9 bases between them. This CDR3 contains 15 residues. Germline values: CDR1 MNHEY, CDR2 SVGAGI. CDR3 sequence: CASSYSRTLTGELFF. The DNA of the CDR3 is TGTGCCAGCAGTTACTCCAGAACCCTCACCGGGGAGCTGTTTTTT.

The table lists this clone with a few counts. The chain uses TRBV7-6 and TRBJ1-1, with D possibly matching TRBD1 (5 bases). There are 13 residues in the CDR3. CDR1 is SGHVS, CDR2 FNYEAQ, per germline. With 4 bases removed from V and 1 base from J, the gap between germline ends came to 7 bases. The CDR3 region is CASSSGQNTEAFF. Here the CDR3 DNA reads TGTGCCAGCAGCTCCGGACAGAACACTGAAGCTTTCTTT.

The rearrangement links TRBV7-3 to TRBJ2-1, with D uncertain. V dropped 2 bases and J dropped 8 bases, with 10 bases sitting between them. The germline gives CDR1 SGHTA, CDR2 FQGTGA. The CDR3 has 13 residues. CDR3 in DNA: TGTGCCAGCAGCTTAGGTGAGGCATATGAGCAGTTCTTC. Amino acid sequence: CASSLGEAYEQFF.

The rearrangement uses TRBV21-1 and TRBJ1-6. TRBV21-1 is recorded as a pseudogene. The CDR3 has 16 amino acids. The CDR3 reads CASSGTREVNNSPLHF. The CDR3 coding sequence is TGTGCCAGCAGCGGGACGAGGGAGGTAAATAATTCACCCCTCCACTTT.

This chain connects TRBV18 to TRBJ2-3, with 10 bases that match TRBD1. The CDR3 totals 14 residues. V was pared by 8 bases and J by 1 base, with 3 bases of the junction left unmatched. Germline V CDR1 and CDR2: KGHSH, LQKENI. CDR3 region: CASRGTGGTDTQYF. Written as DNA, the CDR3 is TGTGCCAGCCGTGGGACAGGGGGCACAGATACGCAGTATTTT.

This chain connects TRBV4-2 to TRBJ2-7; TRBD2 aligns across 11 bases. Germline V gene sequence: CDR1 LGHNA, CDR2 YNFKEQ. The CDR3 contains 15 residues. The ends lost 2 bases at V and 3 bases at J; junction bases unmatched: 3. The CDR3 DNA reads as TGTGCCAGCAGCCAAACTAGCGGGAGTAACTACGAGCAGTACTTC. It yields the protein CASSQTSGSNYEQYF.

The rearrangement links TRBV10-2 to TRBJ1-5; D gene uncertain. Germline CDR1 WSHSY, CDR2 SAAADI. This CDR3 contains 14 residues. Trimming took 8 bases from V and 7 from J, leaving 18 bases between them. The DNA of the CDR3 is TGCGCCAGCCGCATAGAGGAGGTTGGACAGCCCCAGCATTTT. Encoded protein: CASRIEEVGQPQHF.